This TCR beta chain is from a study of T cells after yellow fever vaccination. Study-wide background: SMART-Seq v4 Ultra Low Input prepared the low-cell-number fractions. Findings of the study overall: Only a small proportion of the clonotypes turned up in both the CD4 and the CD8 compartments, likely arising from convergent recombination.

MiXCR, run by TCRdb on the 5' RACE reads, gives a single entry per CDR3 protein. The profile shows 280,000 or so distinct CDR3 sequences, 8.7% of them singletons. Regarding this clonotype: The antigen is undetermined.

This receptor was identified in a man in his late teens or twenties who received the YFV17D yellow fever vaccine. The material was CD4+ T cells sorted from PBMCs, obtained 5 days after the yellow fever booster vaccination.

The CDR3 region has the DNA TGCGCCAGCAGCCAAGCCGGGACAACTGGAAACACCATATATTTT. Protein: CASSQAGTTGNTIYF. The chain has TRBV4-1 and TRBJ1-3, with TRBD1 as a possible D gene (6 bases). The V end lost 1 base, the J end lost 2 bases, and 9 bases lay between the germline ends. CDR1 is MGHRA and CDR2 is YSYEKL in the germline V gene. CDR3 length equals 15 residues.